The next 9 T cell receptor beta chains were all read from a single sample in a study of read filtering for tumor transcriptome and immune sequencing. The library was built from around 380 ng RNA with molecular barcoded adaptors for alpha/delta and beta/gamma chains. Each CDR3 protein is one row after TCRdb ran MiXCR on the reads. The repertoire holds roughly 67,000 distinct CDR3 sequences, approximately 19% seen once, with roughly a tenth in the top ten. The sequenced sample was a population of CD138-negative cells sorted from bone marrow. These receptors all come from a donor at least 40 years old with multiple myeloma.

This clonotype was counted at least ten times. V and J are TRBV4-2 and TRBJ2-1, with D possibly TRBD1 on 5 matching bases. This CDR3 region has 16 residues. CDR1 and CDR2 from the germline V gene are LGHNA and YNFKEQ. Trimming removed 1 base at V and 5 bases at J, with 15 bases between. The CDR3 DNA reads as TGTGCCAGCAGCCAAGGTCTTAGCAGGGATCACAATGAGCAGTTCTTC. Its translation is CASSQGLSRDHNEQFF.

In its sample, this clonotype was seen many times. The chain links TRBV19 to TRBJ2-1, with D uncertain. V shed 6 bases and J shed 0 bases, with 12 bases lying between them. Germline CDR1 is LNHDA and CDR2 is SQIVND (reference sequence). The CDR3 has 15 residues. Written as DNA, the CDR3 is TGTGCCAGTAGATGGAAGCCAAGCTCCTACAATGAGCAGTTCTTC. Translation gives CASRWKPSSYNEQFF.

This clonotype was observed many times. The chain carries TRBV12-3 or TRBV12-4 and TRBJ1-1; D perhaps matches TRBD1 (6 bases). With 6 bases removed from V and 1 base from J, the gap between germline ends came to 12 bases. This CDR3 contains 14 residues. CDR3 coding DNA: TGTGCCAGCAGCCCTACAGGGCGGAACACTGAAGCTTTCTTT. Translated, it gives CASSPTGRNTEAFF.

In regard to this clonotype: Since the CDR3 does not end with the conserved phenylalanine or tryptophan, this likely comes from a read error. CDR3 amino acids: CASNLGDRVNTEAFL. CDR3 in DNA: TGTGCCAGCAACCTAGGGGACAGGGTTAACACTGAAGCTTTCCTT. The rearrangement uses TRBV28 and TRBJ1-1, with 9 bases identical to TRBD1. With V trimmed by 7 bases and J by 2 bases, 8 bases remained unmatched. The germline V gene has CDR1 MDHEN and CDR2 SYDVKM. The CDR3 consists of 15 residues.

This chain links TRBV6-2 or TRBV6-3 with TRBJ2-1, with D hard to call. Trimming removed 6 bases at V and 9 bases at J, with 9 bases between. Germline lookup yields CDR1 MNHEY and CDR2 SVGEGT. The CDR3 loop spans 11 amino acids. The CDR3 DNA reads TGTGCCAGCAGGAACTCTGGTGAGCAGTTCTTC. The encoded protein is CASRNSGEQFF.

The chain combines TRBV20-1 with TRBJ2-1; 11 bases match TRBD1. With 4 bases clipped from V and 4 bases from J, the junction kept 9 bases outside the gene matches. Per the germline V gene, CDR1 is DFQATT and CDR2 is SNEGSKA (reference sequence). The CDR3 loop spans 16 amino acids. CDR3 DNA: TGCAGTGCTACCTACCCCGGGACAGGGGGATACAATGAGCAGTTCTTC. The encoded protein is CSATYPGTGGYNEQFF.

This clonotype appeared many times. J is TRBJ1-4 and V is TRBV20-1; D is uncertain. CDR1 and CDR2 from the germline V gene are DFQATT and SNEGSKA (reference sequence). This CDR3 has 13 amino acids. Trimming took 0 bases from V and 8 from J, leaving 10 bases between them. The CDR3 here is CSARDEGLEKLFF. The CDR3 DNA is TGCAGTGCTAGAGATGAAGGGCTAGAAAAACTGTTTTTT.

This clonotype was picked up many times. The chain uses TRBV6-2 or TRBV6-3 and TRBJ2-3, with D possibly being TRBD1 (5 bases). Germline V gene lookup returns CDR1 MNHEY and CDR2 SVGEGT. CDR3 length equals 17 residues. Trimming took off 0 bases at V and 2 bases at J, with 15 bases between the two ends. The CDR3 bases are TGTGCCAGCAGTTACTCCGGACAAGAATTTACCACAGATACGCAGTATTTT. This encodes CASSYSGQEFTTDTQYF.

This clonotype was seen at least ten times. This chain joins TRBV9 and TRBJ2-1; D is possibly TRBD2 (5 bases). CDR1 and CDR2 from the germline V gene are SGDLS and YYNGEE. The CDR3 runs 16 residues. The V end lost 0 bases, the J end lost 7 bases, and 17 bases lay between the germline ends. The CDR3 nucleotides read TGTGCCAGCAGCGTAGTGTCTAGCTCCTCCTCAAATGAGCAGTTCTTC. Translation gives CASSVVSSSSSNEQFF.